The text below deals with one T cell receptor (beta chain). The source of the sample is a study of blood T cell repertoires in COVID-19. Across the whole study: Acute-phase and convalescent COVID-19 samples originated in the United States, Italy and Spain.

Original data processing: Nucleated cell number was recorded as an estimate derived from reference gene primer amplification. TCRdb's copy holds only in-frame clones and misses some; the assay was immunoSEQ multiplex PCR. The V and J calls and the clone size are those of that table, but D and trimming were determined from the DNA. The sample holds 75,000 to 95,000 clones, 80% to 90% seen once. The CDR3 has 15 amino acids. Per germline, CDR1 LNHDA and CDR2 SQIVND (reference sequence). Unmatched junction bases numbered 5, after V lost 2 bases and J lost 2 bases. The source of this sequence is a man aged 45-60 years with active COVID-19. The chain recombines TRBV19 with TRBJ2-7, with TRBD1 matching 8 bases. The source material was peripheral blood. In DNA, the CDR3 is TGTGCCAGTAGTATATCGGACAGGGTCGCCTACGAGCAGTACTTC. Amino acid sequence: CASSISDRVAYEQYF.